A single sample gave rise to the 29 T cell receptor beta chains below, sequenced in a study of T cells in Graves' hyperthyroidism and ophthalmopathy. RNA transcripts served as the template for amplifying TCR beta CDR3 regions. Primed by the HTBI set, a first-round RT-PCR was run on the TCR CDR3. TCRdb re-analysed the multiplex PCR reads in MiXCR, keeping a single row per CDR3 protein. The sample includes 500,000 to 700,000 distinct CDR3 sequences, approximately 15% of them seen just once. Sequencing input: blood. These receptors were collected from a woman aged 18-29 years with Graves' hyperthyroidism.

On this clonotype itself: A clone one base away is much larger, so this may be a read error. The J gene is TRBJ1-2, the V gene TRBV6-1; D is perhaps TRBD1 (5 bases). CDR1 is MNHNS, CDR2 SASEGT, per germline. The CDR3 consists of 16 residues. The CDR3 loop reads CTSSPSNRDSLEGYTF. As DNA, the CDR3 is TGTACCAGCAGCCCCTCGAACCGGGACTCCCTGGAGGGCTACACCTTC.

This clonotype was recorded many times. The chain recombines TRBV28 with TRBJ1-1; no reliable D call. V lost 6 bases to trimming and J lost 1 base, with 9 bases between them. The germline gives CDR1 MDHEN, CDR2 SYDVKM. The CDR3 loop spans 13 amino acids. CDR3 DNA sequence: TGTGCCAGCAGCGGGGATAGGAACACTGAAGCTTTCTTT. It yields the protein CASSGDRNTEAFF.

This clonotype was observed a handful of times. The chain recombines TRBV9 with TRBJ2-3, with D uncertain. The CDR3 sequence is 14 residues long. V shed 2 bases and J shed 0 bases, with 7 bases lying between them. The germline V gene has CDR1 SGDLS and CDR2 YYNGEE. CDR3: CASSVYLSTDTQYF. CDR3 DNA sequence: TGTGCCAGCAGCGTCTACCTTAGCACAGATACGCAGTATTTT.

This clonotype came up many times. The chain recombines TRBV2 with TRBJ1-5, with a tentative D call TRBD1 (6 bases). Germline CDR1 and CDR2: SNHLY and FYNNEI. The CDR3 sequence is 15 residues long. V lost 4 bases to trimming and J lost 0 bases, with 10 bases between them. The CDR3 nucleotides are TGTGCCAGCAGTGCCGAGGGACATAGCAATCAGCCCCAGCATTTT. It is translated as CASSAEGHSNQPQHF. The full variable domain, completed using reference TRBV2 and TRBJ1-5, is EPEVTQTPSHQVTQMGQEVILRCVPISNHLYFYWYRQILGQKVEFLVSFYNNEISEKSEIFDDQFSVERPDGSNFTLKIRSTKLEDSAMYFCASSAEGHSNQPQHFGDGTRLSIL.

This clonotype was counted at least ten times. This rearrangement joins TRBV6-1 to TRBJ2-3; 15 nucleotides align to TRBD2. The junction had 9 bases not matched to a gene; V was cut back by 5 bases and J by 6 bases. This CDR3 has 17 amino acids. The germline V gene has CDR1 MNHNS and CDR2 SASEGT. This chain's CDR3 is CASSQTGLAGGGDTQYF. CDR3 DNA: TGTGCCAGCAGTCAAACGGGACTAGCGGGAGGAGGGGATACGCAGTATTTT.

This clonotype was found many times. The chain uses TRBV20-1 and TRBJ2-7; TRBD1 or TRBD2 may be the D gene (5 bases each). CDR3 size: 14 residues. Germline CDR1 DFQATT, CDR2 SNEGSKA (reference sequence). V lost 2 bases and J lost 2, with 13 bases in between. The CDR3 coding sequence is TGCAGTGCTAGATCCCGGGACCACGCCTACGAGCAGTACTTC. Its translation: CSARSRDHAYEQYF.

At least ten counts were recorded for this clonotype. The gene calls are TRBV6-1 and TRBJ2-7, with a weak D call TRBD1 (6 bases). With 1 base removed from V and 0 bases from J, the gap between germline ends came to 10 bases. Germline values: CDR1 MNHNS, CDR2 SASEGT. This CDR3 has 15 residues. CDR3 sequence (DNA): TGTGCCAGCAGTGAAGAAGACAGGAGCTCCTACGAGCAGTACTTC. It specifies CASSEEDRSSYEQYF.

This clonotype was recorded many times. The chain employs TRBV20-1 and TRBJ2-3, with D tentatively TRBD1 or TRBD2 (5 bases each). The CDR3 sequence is 15 residues long. Germline CDR1 and CDR2: DFQATT and SNEGSKA (reference sequence). Trimming shortened V by 4 bases and J by 4 bases, and 18 bases separated the two germline ends. In nucleotides, the CDR3 is TGCAGTGCTATTTTAGTGGGGCGGGCCCCAGATACGCAGTATTTT. Translating it yields CSAILVGRAPDTQYF.

This clonotype has at least ten counts. The V and J genes are TRBV12-3 or TRBV12-4 and TRBJ2-1; D unresolved. The CDR3 has 12 amino acids. Trimming removed 5 bases at V and 9 bases at J, with 11 bases between. CDR3 protein: CASSPHDGEQFF. The CDR3 DNA sequence: TGTGCCAGCAGTCCACATGACGGTGAGCAGTTCTTC.

This rearrangement joins TRBV2 to TRBJ1-1, with D uncertain. V was trimmed by 5 bases and J by 1 base, leaving 11 bases between them. The CDR3 runs 14 residues. Germline CDR1 SNHLY, CDR2 FYNNEI. In nucleotides, the CDR3 is TGTGCCAGCAGTAAAGAATCGGGGAACACTGAAGCTTTCTTT. Protein: CASSKESGNTEAFF.

The chain recombines TRBV29-1 with TRBJ2-1, with 12 bases matching TRBD2. V was pared by 4 bases and J by 7 bases, with 11 bases of the junction left unmatched. This CDR3 has 16 amino acids. Looked up from germline, CDR1 is SQVTM and CDR2 is ANQGSEA. The CDR3 DNA reads as TGCAGCGTTGTCCTTACACTAGCGGGGGGATCGAATGAGCAGTTCTTC. Translating it yields CSVVLTLAGGSNEQFF.

The V call is TRBV19, the J call TRBJ1-5; TRBD1 matches at 7 bases. CDR1 is LNHDA, CDR2 SQIVND, per germline (reference sequence). With V trimmed by 2 bases and J by 2 bases, 3 bases remained unmatched. CDR3 size: 15 residues. This chain's CDR3 is CASSIIGGGNQPQHF. The DNA for the CDR3 is TGTGCCAGTAGTATAATAGGGGGCGGCAATCAGCCCCAGCATTTT. Drawing the rest from reference TRBV19 and TRBJ1-5, the complete variable domain is DGGITQSPKYLFRKEGQNVTLSCEQNLNHDAMYWYRQDPGQGLRLIYYSQIVNDFQKGDIAEGYSVSREKKESFPLTVTSAQKNPTAFYLCASSIIGGGNQPQHFGDGTRLSIL.

This clonotype was detected many times. The rearrangement uses TRBV6-1 and TRBJ1-1, with 12 bases fitting TRBD1. Trimming at V came to 6 bases and at J to 2 bases, leaving 4 bases not matched to a gene. Germline V gene lookup returns CDR1 MNHNS and CDR2 SASEGT. CDR3 size: 15 residues. In DNA form, the CDR3 reads TGTGCCAGCAGGGGACAGGGGGCGGGAAACACTGAAGCTTTCTTT. Residues: CASRGQGAGNTEAFF.

This chain connects TRBV4-1 to TRBJ2-7; TRBD2 aligns across 7 bases. The CDR3 runs 13 residues. Germline V CDR1 and CDR2: MGHRA, YSYEKL. The V gene end was trimmed by 4 bases and the J gene end by 4 bases; junction bases not matched to a gene: 4. The chain's CDR3 is CASSREGQYEQYF. CDR3 nucleotide sequence: TGCGCCAGCAGCCGGGAGGGCCAATACGAGCAGTACTTC.

The CDR3 region has the DNA TGTGCCAGCAGTTTGAAACCCGGGGAGCTGTTTTTT. Amino acid sequence: CASSLKPGELFF. The chain has TRBV6-2 or TRBV6-3 and TRBJ2-2, with D uncertain. This CDR3 has 12 residues. The germline V and J ends were trimmed by 4 bases and 6 bases, with 6 bases remaining between them. Germline-derived CDR1 and CDR2 are MNHEY and SVGEGT.

This clonotype was observed at least ten times. This sequence joins TRBV30 and TRBJ1-1; D may be TRBD1 (5 bases). The CDR3 is made up of 11 amino acids. Looked up from germline, CDR1 is GTSNPN and CDR2 is SVGIG (reference sequence). The CDR3 DNA follows: TGTGCACAGGACATCAGGACACGGGCTTTCTTT. Residues: CAQDIRTRAFF.

V usage is TRBV7-9 and J usage is TRBJ1-2, with a possible D match to TRBD1 (5 bases). Trimming took 5 bases from V and 8 from J, leaving 21 bases between them. CDR3 length: 15 residues. CDR1 and CDR2 (germline): SEHNR, FQNEAQ (reference sequence). Here the CDR3 reads CASSRWDSIPLGYTF. CDR3 in DNA: TGTGCCAGCAGCCGATGGGACTCCATACCTCTAGGCTACACCTTC.

This chain uses TRBV6-1 with TRBJ1-6; tentative D call: TRBD1 (5 bases). The V gene's germline CDR1 is MNHNS and CDR2 SASEGT. Trimming stripped 7 bases from V and 0 bases from J, with 19 bases between. CDR3 length equals 18 residues. CDR3 DNA: TGTGCCAGCAACGCCGGACAAGCCTCGAGCTCCTATAATTCACCCCTCCACTTT. Translating it yields CASNAGQASSSYNSPLHF.

The V call is TRBV7-9, the J call TRBJ1-2, with D possibly matching TRBD1 (5 bases). Germline V gene data show CDR1 as SEHNR and CDR2 as FQNEAQ (reference sequence). CDR3 length: 15 amino acids. V gave up 3 bases and J gave up 6 bases, with 17 bases separating them. The CDR3 region is CASSFLRGTWDGYTF. As DNA, the CDR3 is TGTGCCAGCAGCTTCTTGAGGGGCACCTGGGATGGCTACACCTTC.

The rearrangement joins TRBV30 to TRBJ2-2; 8 bases align to TRBD2. The CDR3 consists of 18 residues. CDR1 and CDR2 (germline): GTSNPN, SVGIG (reference sequence). V shed 4 bases, J shed 0 bases, and the junction held 13 bases outside the gene matches. The CDR3 DNA reads as TGTGCCTGGACGGGGGGGGTTTTAGGACAGACGAACACCGGGGAGCTGTTTTTT. Protein sequence: CAWTGGVLGQTNTGELFF.

The table lists this clonotype with a count of one. This sequence joins TRBV4-2 and TRBJ1-4; 10 positions match TRBD1. Germline-derived CDR1 and CDR2 are LGHNA and YNFKEQ. With 0 bases clipped from V and 4 bases from J, the junction kept 8 bases outside the gene matches. The CDR3 extends over 18 amino acids. DNA of the CDR3: TGTGCCAGCAGCCAAGAGTGGGACAGGGGAGTGATTAATGAAAAACTGTTTTTT. As protein: CASSQEWDRGVINEKLFF.

This clonotype was recorded at least ten times. The rearrangement uses TRBV18 and TRBJ1-1; D might be TRBD1 (6 bases). CDR1 is KGHSH, CDR2 LQKENI, per germline. The CDR3 has 14 amino acids. Trimming stripped 6 bases from V and 1 base from J, with 12 bases between. As DNA, the CDR3 is TGTGCCAGCTCGGATCAGGGGCCGAACACTGAAGCTTTCTTT. Amino acid sequence: CASSDQGPNTEAFF.

The chain has TRBV5-1 and TRBJ2-1, with 13 bases fitting TRBD2. The CDR3 runs to 20 residues. With 1 base clipped from V and 9 bases from J, the junction kept 19 bases outside the gene matches. Germline assignment: CDR1 SGHRS and CDR2 YFSETQ. The CDR3 is CASSLFLWGSGLAGEVEQFF. The CDR3 DNA reads TGCGCCAGCAGCTTGTTTTTATGGGGAAGTGGACTAGCGGGAGAAGTTGAGCAGTTCTTC.

The table lists this clonotype with many counts. The chain links TRBV20-1 to TRBJ2-3; D remains unclear. CDR1 and CDR2 from the germline V gene are DFQATT and SNEGSKA (reference sequence). The length of the CDR3 is 11 residues. Trimming took 1 base from V and 7 from J, leaving 6 bases between them. CDR3 in amino acids: CSARGGNTQYF. The CDR3 nucleotides read TGCAGTGCTAGAGGAGGAAATACGCAGTATTTT.

As to this clonotype: A much larger clone sits a single nucleotide away, making a read error possible. The chain uses TRBV7-2 and TRBJ2-7; 8 nucleotides align to TRBD1. CDR3 length: 15 amino acids. Per germline, CDR1 SGHTA and CDR2 FQGNSA. DNA of the CDR3: TGTGCCAGCAGCTTAAGGACAGGGTTTTCCTACGAGCCGTACTTC. Translating gives CASSLRTGFSYEPYF.

This clonotype occurred many times. The chain carries TRBV7-9 and TRBJ2-1, with D maybe TRBD2 (5 bases). Trimming removed 2 bases from V and 4 bases from J, with 12 bases in between. CDR1 and CDR2 (germline): SEHNR, FQNEAQ (reference sequence). The CDR3 has 15 residues. CDR3 nucleotide sequence: TGTGCCAGCAGCTTACATGGACTGGCGTACAATGAGCAGTTCTTC. It encodes CASSLHGLAYNEQFF.

The V and J genes are TRBV9 and TRBJ2-6; D is unclear. Per the germline V gene, CDR1 is SGDLS and CDR2 is YYNGEE. V lost 3 bases, J lost 0 bases, and 13 bases lay in between. The CDR3 has 17 residues. The CDR3 loop is CASSGLGPGSGANVLTF. The CDR3 nucleotides are TGTGCCAGCAGCGGTTTAGGGCCTGGCTCTGGGGCCAACGTCCTGACTTTC.

This clonotype was counted at least ten times. V is TRBV28 and J is TRBJ2-1; 10 bases match TRBD1. In germline, CDR1 is MDHEN, CDR2 SYDVKM. The CDR3 loop spans 15 amino acids. J gave up 5 bases and V 2 bases, and 3 bases lay outside the gene matches. As DNA, the CDR3 is TGTGCCAGCAGTTTAGGGACAGGGGTAAACAATGAGCAGTTCTTC. Translated: CASSLGTGVNNEQFF.

Comment on this clonotype: This may arise from a read error, as a much more abundant clone is one base away. The rearrangement uses TRBV12-3 or TRBV12-4 and TRBJ1-1; possible D gene TRBD1, 6 bases. This CDR3 region has 16 residues. The CDR3 protein is CASSFGQGRPNAEAFF. In nucleotides, the CDR3 is TGTGCCAGCAGTTTTGGTCAGGGGCGGCCGAACGCTGAAGCTTTCTTT.